This TCR beta chain comes out of a study of blood T cell repertoires in COVID-19. The wider study: Material from acute and convalescent COVID-19 was sourced from the United States, Italy and Spain.

Per the original methods: Estimated nucleated cell counts came from reference gene primer amplification. Generated by immunoSEQ multiplex PCR, the TCRdb table keeps only in-frame clones and is missing some. D and trimming were read from the DNA, whereas the V and J calls and clone size are those reported in that table. The data hold over 100,000 clones, with about 90% observed a single time. Material: peripheral blood. This sequence was found in a woman in her fifties or sixties with COVID-19, enrolled during active disease.

CDR3: CASRGQGDTYEQYF. In nucleotides, the CDR3 is TGTGCCAGTAGGGGGCAGGGCGATACCTACGAGCAGTACTTC. The chain employs TRBV19 and TRBJ2-7, with D maybe TRBD1 (5 bases). The V gene lost 6 bases and the J gene lost 2 bases, with 14 bases spanning the gap. Germline CDR1 is LNHDA and CDR2 is SQIVND (reference sequence). The CDR3 loop spans 14 amino acids.